The sequence of this T cell receptor (beta chain) was determined in a study of brain T cells in children with intractable seizures. Concerning this clone: The antigen is undetermined.

The germline gives CDR1 MRHNA, CDR2 SNTAGT. The trim removed 0 bases at V and 1 base at J, leaving 0 bases unmatched. This CDR3 is 17 amino acids long. Points from the study as a whole: Pre- and post-surgery blood differed in depth, so pre-surgery absences may be undersampling. Patients' HCMV serostatus was unknown; virus specificity rests on CDR3 similarity alone.

Repertoires were generated with immunoSEQ multiplex PCR, while TCRdb's copy carries only in-frame clones and drops some. The sample lists 300,000 to 400,000 clones; more than 85% were seen once. The time point was: blood from clinic visit 5 months post-surgery; TSC patient then seizure free. Sequencing was limited to surgery cases with top T cell transcript signatures in brain tissue. Pre-surgery treatment included at least one anti-epileptic drug. The chain joins TRBV6-4 to TRBJ2-3; 14 bases are a match to TRBD2. The sample here was peripheral blood, taken less than 6 months after surgery. The clonotype was recovered from a boy less than two years old with tuberous sclerosis and intractable seizures. The CDR3 DNA is TGTGCCAGCAGTGACTCGACTAGCGGGGGGGGCACAGATACGCAGTATTTT. It translates to CASSDSTSGGGTDTQYF.